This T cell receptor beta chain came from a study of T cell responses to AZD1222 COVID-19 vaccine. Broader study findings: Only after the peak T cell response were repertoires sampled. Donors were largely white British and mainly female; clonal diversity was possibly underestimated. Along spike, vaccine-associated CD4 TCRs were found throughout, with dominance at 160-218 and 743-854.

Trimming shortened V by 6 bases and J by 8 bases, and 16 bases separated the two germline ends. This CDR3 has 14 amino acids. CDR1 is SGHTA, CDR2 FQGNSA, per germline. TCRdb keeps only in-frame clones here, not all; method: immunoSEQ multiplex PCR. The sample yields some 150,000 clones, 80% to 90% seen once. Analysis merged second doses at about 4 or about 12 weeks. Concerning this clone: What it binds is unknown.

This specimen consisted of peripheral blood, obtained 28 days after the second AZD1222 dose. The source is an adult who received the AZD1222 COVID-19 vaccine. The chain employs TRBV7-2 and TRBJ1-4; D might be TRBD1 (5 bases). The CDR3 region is CASSYKRGSEKLFF. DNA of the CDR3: TGTGCCAGCAGTTACAAGCGGGGGAGCGAAAAACTGTTTTTT.